The 14 T cell receptor beta chains given below trace back to one sample, sequenced in a study of Ad26.COV2.S vaccination and SARS-CoV-2 variants. The method was immunoSEQ multiplex PCR; TCRdb's version includes in-frame clones alone and lacks a portion of them. The data hold roughly 460,000 clones, with about nine tenths observed a single time. Treatment in this sample: about 20 received Ad26.COV2.S at low or high dose, single or two shots; 5 received placebo; per-sample allocation not given. Sample collection was performed on day 63 after the first vaccine or placebo injection. The material was peripheral blood, obtained in a trial of Ad26.COV2.S vaccine versus placebo. All receptors come from a person between 18 and 60 years old who received the Ad26.COV2.S COVID-19 vaccine or a placebo.

The chain combines TRBV9 with TRBJ2-7; 7 bases match TRBD1. This CDR3 has 16 residues. Germline trimming cut 4 bases from V and 4 bases from J; bases unmatched to any gene: 14. Germline V gives CDR1 SGDLS, CDR2 YYNGEE. CDR3 bases: TGTGCCAGCAGCTCACGCAAGGGGGCAGGGTTGTACGAGCAGTACTTC. Its protein product is CASSSRKGAGLYEQYF.

This clone was seen a few times. The chain joins TRBV21-1 to TRBJ2-2; the table calls TRBD2, which could not be checked here. TRBV21-1 is an annotated pseudogene. This CDR3 has 18 residues. The CDR3 region is CASSKRLVGALNTGELFF. As DNA, the CDR3 is TGTGCCAGCAGCAAACGGCTAGTAGGCGCACTGAACACCGGGGAGCTGTTTTTT.

V and J are TRBV27 and TRBJ1-4; TRBD1 might be the D (6 bases). V lost 6 bases and J 0 bases, leaving 11 bases between the germline ends. This CDR3 is built from 15 residues. Looked up from germline, CDR1 is MNHEY and CDR2 is SMNVEV (reference sequence). The CDR3 nucleotides read TGTGCCAGCAGGCCGGACAGCTCAACTAATGAAAAACTGTTTTTT. Amino acid sequence: CASRPDSSTNEKLFF.

J is TRBJ2-1 and V is TRBV7-9, with 10 positions matching TRBD1. Looked up from germline, CDR1 is SEHNR and CDR2 is FQNEAQ (reference sequence). The CDR3 is 14 amino acids. The V segment lost 3 bases and the J segment 5 bases; nucleotides outside the gene matches: 1. The CDR3 DNA reads as TGTGCCAGCAGCTTGGGGACAGGGGACAATGAGCAGTTCTTC. Protein product: CASSLGTGDNEQFF. The full variable domain, with the rest looked up from reference TRBV7-9 and TRBJ2-1, is DTGVSQNPRHKITKRGQNVTFRCDPISEHNRLYWYRQTLGQGPEFLTYFQNEAQLEKSRLLSDRFSAERPKGSFSTLEIQRTEQGDSAMYLCASSLGTGDNEQFFGPGTRLTVL.

This chain links TRBV27 with TRBJ2-6; 12 bases map to TRBD1. V was clipped by 10 bases and J by 0 bases; unmatched bases: 10. CDR1 MNHEY and CDR2 SMNVEV come from the germline V gene (reference sequence). The CDR3 runs to 18 residues. In DNA form, the CDR3 reads TGTGCCACTTTGTCAGGGGACAGGGGGCTCTCTGGGGCCAACGTCCTGACTTTC. It is translated as CATLSGDRGLSGANVLTF.

This clone has only one observation. The chain is built from TRBV7-2 and TRBJ2-2; the D call may be TRBD1 or TRBD2 (5 bases each). Between the trimmed V and J ends, which lost 5 bases and 8 bases, there was a span of 15 bases. Germline V gives CDR1 SGHTA, CDR2 FQGNSA. The CDR3 spans 14 residues. The CDR3: CASSPTGGSGELFF. Written as DNA, the CDR3 is TGTGCCAGCAGCCCAACTGGGGGATCTGGGGAGCTGTTTTTT.

V and J are TRBV29-1 and TRBJ2-3; TRBD2 matches at 8 bases. The CDR3 runs to 15 residues. V shed 2 bases, J shed 2 bases, and the junction held 6 bases outside the gene matches. CDR1 and CDR2 from the germline V gene are SQVTM and ANQGSEA. CDR3 amino acids: CSVEPGGRLTDTQYF. The CDR3 DNA is TGCAGCGTTGAACCGGGGGGGCGCCTCACAGATACGCAGTATTTT.

V usage is TRBV19 and J usage is TRBJ2-1; D might be TRBD2 (5 bases). V was shortened by 5 bases and J by 6 bases, with 17 bases between the two germline ends. CDR1 is LNHDA and CDR2 is SQIVND in the germline V gene (reference sequence). This CDR3 region has 15 residues. CDR3 DNA: TGTGCCAGTAGTTTAGGTCTCATCGAGGGCAATGAGCAGTTCTTC. It yields the protein CASSLGLIEGNEQFF.

This sequence joins TRBV9 and TRBJ1-1; D call uncertain. Germline CDR1 SGDLS, CDR2 YYNGEE. Trimming removed 4 bases at V and 9 bases at J, with 16 bases between. The CDR3 length is 13 residues. CDR3 amino acids: CASSPNSGVQAFF. The CDR3, as DNA: TGTGCCAGCAGCCCCAACTCGGGCGTCCAAGCTTTCTTT.

The chain is built from TRBV18 and TRBJ2-1; TRBD2 matches at 14 bases. The CDR3 has 16 residues. Germline V CDR1 and CDR2: KGHSH, LQKENI. V shed 5 bases, J shed 2 bases, and the junction held 2 bases outside the gene matches. The CDR3: CASSATSGRAYNEQFF. CDR3 DNA: TGTGCCAGCTCAGCGACTAGCGGGAGGGCCTACAATGAGCAGTTCTTC.

V is TRBV10-3 and J is TRBJ2-7; possibly TRBD1 or TRBD2 for D (5 bases each). The germline gives CDR1 ENHRY, CDR2 SYGVKD. Trimming cost V 8 bases and J 3 bases, with 14 bases left between them. The CDR3 consists of 13 residues. As DNA, the CDR3 is TGTGCCATCCGGGACGGAATCAGCTACGAGCAGTACTTC. It translates to CAIRDGISYEQYF.

In the case of this clone: At the DNA level, this CDR3 is encoded by other sequences in the same sample as well. V usage is TRBV5-1 and J usage is TRBJ1-1; D remains unclear. Trimming removed 0 bases at V and 1 base at J, with 4 bases between. CDR3 length: 13 amino acids. Germline V gives CDR1 SGHRS, CDR2 YFSETQ. CDR3 DNA: TGCGCCAGCAGCTTGGAGGGGAACACTGAAGCTTTCTTT. It translates to CASSLEGNTEAFF. Looking up the rest from reference TRBV5-1 and TRBJ1-1 gives the full variable domain: KAGVTQTPRYLIKTRGQQVTLSCSPISGHRSVSWYQQTPGQGLQFLFEYFSETQRNKGNFPGRFSGRQFSNSRSEMNVSTLELGDSALYLCASSLEGNTEAFFGQGTRLTVV.

The V call is TRBV27, the J call TRBJ2-4; maybe TRBD2 (5 bases). V was trimmed by 6 bases and J by 0 bases, leaving 9 bases between them. Germline V gives CDR1 MNHEY, CDR2 SMNVEV (reference sequence). This CDR3 contains 14 residues. CDR3 sequence: CASRDGLAKNIQYF. The CDR3 bases are TGTGCCAGCAGGGACGGACTAGCCAAAAACATTCAGTACTTC.

The CDR3 DNA reads TGTGCCAGCAGTTTTGTGTCGAGCTCTGGGGCCAACGTCCTGACTTTC. Protein: CASSFVSSSGANVLTF. J is TRBJ2-6 and V is TRBV28, with D unclear. Trimming pared 3 bases from V and 0 bases from J, leaving 9 bases between. The CDR3 covers 16 residues. The germline CDR1 and CDR2 sequences are MDHEN and SYDVKM. Using reference TRBV28 and TRBJ2-6 for the parts outside the CDR3, the full variable domain is DVKVTQSSRYLVKRTGEKVFLECVQDMDHENMFWYRQDPGLGLRLIYFSYDVKMKEKGDIPEGYSVSREKKERFSLILESASTNQTSMYLCASSFVSSSGANVLTFGAGSRLTVL.